A selection of T cell receptor beta chains follows, all from one sample in a study of blood T cell repertoires in COVID-19. TCRdb's table, derived via immunoSEQ multiplex PCR, lists solely in-frame clones and lacks some. The table includes about 380,000 clones, roughly 87% detected once. Material: PBMCs or T cells enriched from blood (not recorded which). These TCRs come from a woman aged 30 to 39 who had recovered from COVID-19. The CDR3 runs from the conserved cysteine through the conserved F or W. Fields, in order: clone size, D gene, J gene, V gene, CDR3 protein, CDR3 DNA. D genes are given only for firm matches. Only part of the rows carry a size: once, few, many, or a class if the clone is expanded.

>few|NA|TRBJ1-4|TRBV6-1
CASSEAYGAANEKLFF
TGTGCCAGCAGTGAAGCCTATGGGGCTGCTAATGAAAAACTGTTTTTT
>NA|NA|TRBJ1-4|TRBV5-1
CASSLRATGISTNEKLFF
TGCGCCAGCAGCTTGAGGGCCACAGGGATATCAACTAATGAAAAACTGTTTTTT
>NA|TRBD1|TRBJ2-7|TRBV27
CASSAPGPGGVGKQYF
TGTGCCAGCAGCGCCCCGGGGCCAGGGGGCGTGGGTAAGCAGTACTTC
>NA|NA|TRBJ1-3|TRBV4-1
CASSPLGGGNTIYF
TGCGCCAGCAGCCCCTTGGGAGGCGGGAACACCATATATTTT
>once|NA|TRBJ1-1|TRBV28
CASSFSLMGNTEAFF
TGTGCCAGCAGTTTTAGCTTAATGGGGAACACTGAAGCTTTCTTT
>NA|NA|TRBJ2-4|TRBV21-1
CASSGTFHIQYF
TGTGCCAGCAGCGGTACATTTCACATTCAGTACTTC
>once|NA|TRBJ2-7|TRBV1
CTSSQDIWAGSYEQYF
TGCACCAGCAGCCAAGACATTTGGGCGGGTTCCTACGAGCAGTACTTC
>NA|TRBD1|TRBJ1-5|TRBV5-8
CASSRTGGRDQPQHF
TGTGCCAGCAGCAGGACAGGGGGCCGGGATCAGCCCCAGCATTTT
>NA|NA|TRBJ2-7|TRBV25-1
CASTQGYEQYF
TGTGCCAGCACCCAGGGTTACGAGCAGTACTTC
>NA|NA|TRBJ1-5|TRBV28
CASHSNQPQHF
TGTGCCAGTCATAGCAATCAGCCCCAGCATTTT
>NA|TRBD2|TRBJ2-7|TRBV7-6
CASSQSPGLAPEQYF
TGTGCCAGCAGCCAAAGCCCCGGACTAGCTCCCGAGCAGTACTTC
>NA|TRBD2|TRBJ2-3|TRBV3-1/TRBV3-2
CASSIGTSGMDTQYF
TGTGCCAGCAGCATCGGGACTAGCGGGATGGATACGCAGTATTTT
>NA|NA|TRBJ2-5|TRBV5-8
CASSLGWGRRPRETQYF
TGTGCCAGCAGCTTGGGTTGGGGGCGGAGGCCTCGGGAGACCCAGTACTTC
>NA|NA|TRBJ1-1|TRBV18
CASSERNRDTEAFF
TGTGCCAGCTCAGAGCGCAACAGGGACACTGAAGCTTTCTTT
>NA|NA|TRBJ1-4|TRBV4-1
CASSQQQGFAFQEKLFF
TGCGCCAGCAGCCAACAGCAGGGATTTGCGTTCCAGGAAAAACTGTTTTTT